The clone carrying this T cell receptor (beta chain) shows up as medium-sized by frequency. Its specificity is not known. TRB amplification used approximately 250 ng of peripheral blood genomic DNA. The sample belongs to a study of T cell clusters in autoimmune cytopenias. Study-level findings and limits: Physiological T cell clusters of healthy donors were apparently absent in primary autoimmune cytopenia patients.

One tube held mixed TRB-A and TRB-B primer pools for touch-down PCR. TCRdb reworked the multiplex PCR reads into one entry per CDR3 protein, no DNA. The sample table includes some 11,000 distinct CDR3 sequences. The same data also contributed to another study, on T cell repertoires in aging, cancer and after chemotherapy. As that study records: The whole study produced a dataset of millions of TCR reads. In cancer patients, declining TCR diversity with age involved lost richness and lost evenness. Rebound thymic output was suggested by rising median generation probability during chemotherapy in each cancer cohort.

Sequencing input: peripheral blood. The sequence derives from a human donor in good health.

The chain's CDR3 is CSVEGQGLGEQYF. The chain combines TRBV29-1 with TRBJ2-7; TCRdb's D call, TRBD1, is unchecked because there is no DNA. The CDR3 spans 13 residues. The germline CDR1 and CDR2 sequences are SQVTM and ANQGSEA.